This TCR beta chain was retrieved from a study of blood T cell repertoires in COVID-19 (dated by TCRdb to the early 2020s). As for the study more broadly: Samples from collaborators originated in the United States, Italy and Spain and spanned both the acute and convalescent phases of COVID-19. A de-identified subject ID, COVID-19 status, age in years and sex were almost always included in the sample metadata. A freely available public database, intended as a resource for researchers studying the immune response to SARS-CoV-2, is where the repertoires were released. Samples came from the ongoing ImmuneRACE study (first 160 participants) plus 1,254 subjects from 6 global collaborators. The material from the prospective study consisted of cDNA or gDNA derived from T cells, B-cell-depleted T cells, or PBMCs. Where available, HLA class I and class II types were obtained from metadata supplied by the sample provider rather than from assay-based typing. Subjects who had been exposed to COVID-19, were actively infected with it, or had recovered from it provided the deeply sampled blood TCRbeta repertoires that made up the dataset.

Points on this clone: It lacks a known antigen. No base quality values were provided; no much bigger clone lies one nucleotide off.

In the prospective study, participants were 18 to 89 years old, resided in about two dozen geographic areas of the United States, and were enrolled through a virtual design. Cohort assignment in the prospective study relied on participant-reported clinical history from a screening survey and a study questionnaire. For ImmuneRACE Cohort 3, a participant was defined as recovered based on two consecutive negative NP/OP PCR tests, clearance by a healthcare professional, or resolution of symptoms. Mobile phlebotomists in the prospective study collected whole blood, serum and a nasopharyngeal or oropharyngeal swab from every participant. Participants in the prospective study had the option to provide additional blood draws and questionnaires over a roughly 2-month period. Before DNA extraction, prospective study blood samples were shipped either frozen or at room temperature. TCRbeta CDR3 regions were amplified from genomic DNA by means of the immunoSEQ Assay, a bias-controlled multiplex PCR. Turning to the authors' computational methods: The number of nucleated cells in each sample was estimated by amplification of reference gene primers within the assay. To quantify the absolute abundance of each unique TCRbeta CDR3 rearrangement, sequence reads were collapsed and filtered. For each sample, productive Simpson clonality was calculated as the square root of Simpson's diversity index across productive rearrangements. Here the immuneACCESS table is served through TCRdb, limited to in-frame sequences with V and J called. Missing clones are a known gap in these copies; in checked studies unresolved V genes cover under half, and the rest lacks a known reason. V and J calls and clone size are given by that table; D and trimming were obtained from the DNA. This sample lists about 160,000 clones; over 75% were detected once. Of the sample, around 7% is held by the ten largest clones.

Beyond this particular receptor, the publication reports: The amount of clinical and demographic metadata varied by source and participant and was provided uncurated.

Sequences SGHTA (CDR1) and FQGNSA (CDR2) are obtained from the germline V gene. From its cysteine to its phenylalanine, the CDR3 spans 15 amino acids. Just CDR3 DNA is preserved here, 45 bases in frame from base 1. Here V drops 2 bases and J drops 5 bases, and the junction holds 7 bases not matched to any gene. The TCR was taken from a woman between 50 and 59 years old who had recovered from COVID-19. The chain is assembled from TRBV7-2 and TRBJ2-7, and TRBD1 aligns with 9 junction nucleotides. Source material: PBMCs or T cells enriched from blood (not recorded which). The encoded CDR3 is CASSLPTGGGNEQYF. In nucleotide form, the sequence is TGTGCCAGCAGCTTACCAACAGGGGGCGGCAACGAGCAGTACTTC.